This T cell receptor (beta chain) derives from a study of T-cell memory formation after mild COVID-19. Study-wide results and caveats: Pre-infection memory carried some responding clones, suggesting that cross-reactive memory joined. For contracting clones, CD4+ ones sat mainly in CM and EM, CD8+ in EMRA. Clones shrinking between day 15 and 85 showed a balanced CD4/CD8 split, and those that grew later tilted toward CD4+.

The V and J ends lost 3 bases and 9 bases, in that order; junction bases with no gene match: 11. This CDR3 contains 15 residues. The germline CDR1 and CDR2 sequences are SGHDT and YYEEEE. Constant-segment primers and 5'RACE yielded cDNA libraries for TCR alpha and TCR beta, each carrying sample barcodes and UMIs. TCRdb redid the calling of the 5' RACE reads with MiXCR, one entry per CDR3 protein. The sample has 100,000 to 150,000 distinct CDR3 sequences; about 6.5% are singletons. This clonotype came up a few times. Its antigen is not identified. Sequenced material: PBMCs or a T cell subset sorted from them (not recorded which). This clonotype was obtained from an adult woman who had mild COVID-19 (a few samples of this study predate the infection). Cell type and time point are not known. This chain joins TRBV5-6 and TRBJ2-1; 8 bases are shared with TRBD2. In nucleotides, the CDR3 is TGTGCCAGCAGCTACCCGGGACTAGATCCCGGTGAGCAGTTCTTC. Amino acids: CASSYPGLDPGEQFF.